What follows are 10 T cell receptor beta chains derived from one specimen sequenced in a study of immune evolution from preneoplasia to lung adenocarcinoma (dated by TCRdb to the early 2020s). Libraries were constructed by the immunoSEQ multiplex PCR assay. Entries here come from immuneACCESS through TCRdb and include only in-frame sequences with V and J called. Some clones fail to appear in such tables; in the studies checked, an unresolved V gene covers under half of the shortfall, and the cause of the remainder is unknown. A total of over 7,000 clones appear in this sample, approximately 80% of them only once. Together, the top ten hold 6.5% to 7.5% of the sample. The sequenced sample consisted of FFPE adjacent normal lung tissue. All receptors come from a person in their 70s with lung adenocarcinoma.

The chain recombines TRBV7-2 with TRBJ2-3, with a weak D call TRBD2 (6 bases). The V gene's germline CDR1 is SGHTA and CDR2 FQGNSA. V was trimmed by 4 bases and J by 2 bases, leaving 13 bases between them. This CDR3 comprises 15 residues. CDR3 sequence: CASSSKTGDTDTQYF. The CDR3 DNA reads TGTGCCAGCAGCTCGAAAACGGGGGACACAGATACGCAGTATTTT.

The chain recombines TRBV27 with TRBJ2-7, with TRBD2 as a possible D gene (5 bases). The CDR3 totals 14 residues. Germline V gives CDR1 MNHEY, CDR2 SMNVEV (reference sequence). Trimming took off 2 bases at V and 3 bases at J, with 11 bases between the two ends. The CDR3 nucleotides read TGTGCCAGCAGTTTAGGAGGCAGCCTCTACGAGCAGTACTTC. This codes for CASSLGGSLYEQYF.

This clone was detected only a few times. The junction does not match germline at one end; this may be a read error. The identical CDR3 is also encoded by other nucleotide sequences in the sample. The chain uses TRBV7-3 and TRBJ2-7; maybe TRBD1 (7 bases). This CDR3 is built from 11 residues. Germline V gives CDR1 SGHTA, CDR2 FQGTGA. This chain's CDR3 is CASSLAGQPHF. Here the CDR3 DNA reads TGTGCCAGCAGCCTTGCGGGACAGCCACACTTC.

The chain has TRBV27 and TRBJ1-6; D unresolved. Trimming took 4 bases from V and 2 from J, leaving 0 bases between them. Germline V gene sequence: CDR1 MNHEY, CDR2 SMNVEV (reference sequence). There are 12 residues in the CDR3. The CDR3 is CASSSYNSPLHF. DNA for the CDR3: TGTGCCAGCAGTTCCTATAATTCACCCCTCCACTTT.

This clone was found a few times. This rearrangement joins TRBV27 to TRBJ2-2, with TRBD1 identical over 8 bases. The junction had 12 bases not matched to a gene; V was cut back by 5 bases and J by 7 bases. Germline V lookup: CDR1 MNHEY, CDR2 SMNVEV (reference sequence). The CDR3 loop spans 16 amino acids. CDR3 amino acids: CASSAFGRGRIGELFF. CDR3 nucleotide sequence: TGTGCCAGCAGTGCCTTCGGCAGGGGGCGCATCGGGGAGCTGTTTTTT.

This chain links TRBV20-1 with TRBJ1-1; D is possibly TRBD1 (6 bases). The germline gives CDR1 DFQATT, CDR2 SNEGSKA (reference sequence). The CDR3 length is 11 residues. CDR3 in DNA: TGCGCTCCCAGGGGGAACACTGAAGCTTTCTTT. This sequence encodes CAPRGNTEAFF.

This clone was recorded a few times. This chain uses TRBV27 with TRBJ2-5; no firm D call. The CDR3 loop spans 11 amino acids. Between the trimmed V and J ends, which lost 5 bases and 5 bases, there was a span of 6 bases. CDR1 and CDR2 (germline): MNHEY, SMNVEV (reference sequence). DNA of the CDR3: TGTGCCAGCAGTCAAAGGGAGACCCAGTACTTC. Its translation: CASSQRETQYF.

The chain is built from TRBV5-1 and TRBJ2-2; TRBD2 aligns across 8 bases. The V segment lost 4 bases and the J segment 2 bases; nucleotides outside the gene matches: 7. The length of the CDR3 is 16 residues. Germline CDR1 SGHRS, CDR2 YFSETQ. The CDR3 DNA is TGCGCCAGCAGCCCGGAGCGGGGGAGCAACACCGGGGAGCTGTTTTTT. Its translation is CASSPERGSNTGELFF.

The V call is TRBV7-9, the J call TRBJ2-2; D uncertain. Germline V lookup: CDR1 SEHNR, CDR2 FQNEAQ (reference sequence). This CDR3 is built from 16 residues. V dropped 5 bases and J dropped 4 bases, with 17 bases sitting between them. The DNA for the CDR3 is TGTGCCAGCAGCCGAGATCGTTTGAGGAGCACCGGGGAGCTGTTTTTT. This codes for CASSRDRLRSTGELFF.

This clone was seen once. DNA of the CDR3: TGTGCCAGCAGCTTGGCTACCTACAATGAGCAGTTCTTC. Translating it yields CASSLATYNEQFF. This chain links TRBV5-6 with TRBJ2-1; no reliable D call. Trimming removed 0 bases at V and 2 bases at J, with 3 bases between. CDR3 length: 13 residues. The germline CDR1 and CDR2 sequences are SGHDT and YYEEEE.